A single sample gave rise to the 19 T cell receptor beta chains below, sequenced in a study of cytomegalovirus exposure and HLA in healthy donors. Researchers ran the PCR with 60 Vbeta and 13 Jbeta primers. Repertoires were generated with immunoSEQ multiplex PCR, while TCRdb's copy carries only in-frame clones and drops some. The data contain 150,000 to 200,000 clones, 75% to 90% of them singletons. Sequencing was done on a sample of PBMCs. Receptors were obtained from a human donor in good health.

The CDR3 coding sequence is TGTGCCATCAACAGACAGGGGTTCACAGATACGCAGTATTTT. It is translated as CAINRQGFTDTQYF. This rearrangement joins TRBV10-3 to TRBJ2-3; 8 nucleotides agree with TRBD1. Trimming at V came to 7 bases and at J to 2 bases, leaving 5 bases not matched to a gene. From germline, CDR1 is ENHRY and CDR2 SYGVKD. This CDR3 comprises 14 residues.

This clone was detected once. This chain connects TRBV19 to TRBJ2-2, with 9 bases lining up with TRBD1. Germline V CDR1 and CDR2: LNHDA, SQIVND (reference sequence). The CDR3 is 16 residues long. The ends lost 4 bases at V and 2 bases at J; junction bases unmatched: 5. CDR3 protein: CASSTTGGLNTGELFF. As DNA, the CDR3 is TGTGCCAGTAGTACTACAGGGGGCCTTAACACCGGGGAGCTGTTTTTT.

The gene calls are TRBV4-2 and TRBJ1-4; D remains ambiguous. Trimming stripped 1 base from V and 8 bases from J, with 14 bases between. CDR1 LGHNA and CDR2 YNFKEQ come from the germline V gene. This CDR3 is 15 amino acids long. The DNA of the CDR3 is TGTGCCAGCAGCCAAGGGGGAACGGCGGGCGAAAAACTGTTTTTT. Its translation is CASSQGGTAGEKLFF.

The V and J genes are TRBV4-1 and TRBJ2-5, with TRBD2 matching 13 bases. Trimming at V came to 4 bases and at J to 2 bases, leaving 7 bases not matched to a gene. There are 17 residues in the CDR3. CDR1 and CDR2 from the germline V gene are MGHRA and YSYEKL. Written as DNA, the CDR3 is TGCGCCAGCAGCCGACCCCGACTAGCGGGGGGACAAGAGACCCAGTACTTC. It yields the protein CASSRPRLAGGQETQYF.

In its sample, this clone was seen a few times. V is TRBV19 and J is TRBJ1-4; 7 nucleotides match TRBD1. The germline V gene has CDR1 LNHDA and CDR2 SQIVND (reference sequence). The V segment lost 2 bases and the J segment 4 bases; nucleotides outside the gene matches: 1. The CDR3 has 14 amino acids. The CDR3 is CASSIQGGNEKLFF. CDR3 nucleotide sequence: TGTGCCAGTAGTATACAGGGGGGTAATGAAAAACTGTTTTTT.

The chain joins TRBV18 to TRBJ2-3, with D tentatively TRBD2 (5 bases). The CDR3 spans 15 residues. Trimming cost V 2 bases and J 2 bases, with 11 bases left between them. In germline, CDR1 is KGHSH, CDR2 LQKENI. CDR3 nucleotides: TGTGCCAGCTCACCAGGGCGGGCTTACACAGATACGCAGTATTTT. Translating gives CASSPGRAYTDTQYF.

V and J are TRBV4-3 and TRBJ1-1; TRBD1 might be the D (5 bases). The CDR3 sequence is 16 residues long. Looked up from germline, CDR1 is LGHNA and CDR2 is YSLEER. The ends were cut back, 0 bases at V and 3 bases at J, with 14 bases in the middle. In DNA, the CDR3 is TGCGCCAGCAGCCAAGAGAGTGGGGGGAGAGACACTGAAGCTTTCTTT. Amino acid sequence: CASSQESGGRDTEAFF.

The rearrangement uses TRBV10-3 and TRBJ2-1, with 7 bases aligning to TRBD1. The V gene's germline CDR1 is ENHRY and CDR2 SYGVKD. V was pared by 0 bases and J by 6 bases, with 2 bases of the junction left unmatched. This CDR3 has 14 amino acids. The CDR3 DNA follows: TGTGCCATCAGTGAGTCGACAGGGATCAATGAGCAGTTCTTC. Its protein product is CAISESTGINEQFF.

The CDR3 DNA reads TGTGCCAGCAGCTTAGGGACTTTGGGACAGAAAAAAGGCTTCTATGGCTACACCTTC. This gives the protein CASSLGTLGQKKGFYGYTF. The chain joins TRBV7-9 to TRBJ1-2; 7 bases match TRBD1. Per the germline V gene, CDR1 is SEHNR and CDR2 is FQNEAQ (reference sequence). The CDR3 has 19 residues. V trimming: 1 base; J trimming: 4 bases; junction bases outside the gene matches: 18.

The CDR3 DNA reads as TGTGCCAGCAGTCAAGACCCAGGGTGGAATAAACTGTTTTTT. Protein product: CASSQDPGWNKLFF. The chain employs TRBV7-6 and TRBJ1-4, with TRBD1 as a possible D gene (5 bases). The CDR3 is made up of 14 amino acids. Per germline, CDR1 SGHVS and CDR2 FNYEAQ. V dropped 6 bases and J dropped 11 bases, with 19 bases sitting between them.

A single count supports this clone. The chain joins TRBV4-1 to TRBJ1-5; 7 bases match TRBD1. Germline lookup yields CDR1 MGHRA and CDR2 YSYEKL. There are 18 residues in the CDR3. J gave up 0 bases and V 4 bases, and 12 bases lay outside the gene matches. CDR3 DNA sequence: TGCGCCAGCAGCCCCACCTACACAGGGGAATCTAGCAATCAGCCCCAGCATTTT. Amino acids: CASSPTYTGESSNQPQHF.

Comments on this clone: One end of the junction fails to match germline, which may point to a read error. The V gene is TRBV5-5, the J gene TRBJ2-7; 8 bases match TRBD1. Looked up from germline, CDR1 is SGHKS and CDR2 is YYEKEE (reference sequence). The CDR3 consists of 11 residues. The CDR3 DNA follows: TGTGCCAGCAGCACCAGGACAGGGTCTGAGTTC. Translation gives CASSTRTGSEF.

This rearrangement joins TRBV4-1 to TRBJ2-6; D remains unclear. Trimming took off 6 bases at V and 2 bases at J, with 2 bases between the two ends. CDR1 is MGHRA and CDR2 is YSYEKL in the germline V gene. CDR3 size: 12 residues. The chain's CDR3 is CASSTGANVLTF. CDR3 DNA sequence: TGCGCCAGCAGTACTGGGGCCAACGTCCTGACTTTC.

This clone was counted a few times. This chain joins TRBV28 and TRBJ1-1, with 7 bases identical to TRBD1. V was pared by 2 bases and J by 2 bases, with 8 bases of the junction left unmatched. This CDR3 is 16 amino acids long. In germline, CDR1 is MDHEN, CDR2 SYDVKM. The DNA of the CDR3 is TGTGCCAGCAGTTTACCGGGACAGTCAGGTAACACTGAAGCTTTCTTT. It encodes CASSLPGQSGNTEAFF.

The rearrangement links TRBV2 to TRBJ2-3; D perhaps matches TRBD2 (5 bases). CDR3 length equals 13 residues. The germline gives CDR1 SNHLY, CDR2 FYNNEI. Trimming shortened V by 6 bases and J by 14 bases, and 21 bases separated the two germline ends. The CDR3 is CASRAAPAAWRYF. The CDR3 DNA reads TGTGCCAGCAGGGCTGCTCCAGCGGCTTGGCGGTATTTT. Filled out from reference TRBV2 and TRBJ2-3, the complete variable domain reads EPEVTQTPSHQVTQMGQEVILRCVPISNHLYFYWYRQILGQKVEFLVSFYNNEISEKSEIFDDQFSVERPDGSNFTLKIRSTKLEDSAMYFCASRAAPAAWRYFGPGTRLTVL.

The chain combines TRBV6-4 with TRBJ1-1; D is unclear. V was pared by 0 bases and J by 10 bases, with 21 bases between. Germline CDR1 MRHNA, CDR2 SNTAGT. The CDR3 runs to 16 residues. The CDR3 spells CASSDSGGMTGEGAFF. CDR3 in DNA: TGTGCCAGCAGTGACTCGGGTGGGATGACCGGAGAGGGAGCTTTCTTT.

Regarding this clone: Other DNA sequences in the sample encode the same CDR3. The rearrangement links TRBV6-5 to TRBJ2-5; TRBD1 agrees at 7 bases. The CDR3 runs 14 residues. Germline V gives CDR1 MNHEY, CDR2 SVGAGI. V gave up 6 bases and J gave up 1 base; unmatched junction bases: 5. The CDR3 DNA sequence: TGTGCCAGCAGCCTCGACAGGGCCCAAGAGACCCAGTACTTC. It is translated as CASSLDRAQETQYF.

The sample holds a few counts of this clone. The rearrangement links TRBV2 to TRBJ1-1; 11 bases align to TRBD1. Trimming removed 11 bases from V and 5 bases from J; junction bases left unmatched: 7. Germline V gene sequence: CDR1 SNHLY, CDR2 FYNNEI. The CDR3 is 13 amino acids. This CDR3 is CAEGQGASTEAFF. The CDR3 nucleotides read TGTGCCGAAGGACAGGGGGCTAGTACTGAAGCTTTCTTT.

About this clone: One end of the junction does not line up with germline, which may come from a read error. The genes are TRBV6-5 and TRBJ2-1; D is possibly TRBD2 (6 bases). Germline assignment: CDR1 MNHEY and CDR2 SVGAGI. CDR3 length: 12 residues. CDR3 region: CASSLRGAGLVF. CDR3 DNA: TGTGCCAGCAGCTTACGCGGGGCGGGGTTGGTCTTC.